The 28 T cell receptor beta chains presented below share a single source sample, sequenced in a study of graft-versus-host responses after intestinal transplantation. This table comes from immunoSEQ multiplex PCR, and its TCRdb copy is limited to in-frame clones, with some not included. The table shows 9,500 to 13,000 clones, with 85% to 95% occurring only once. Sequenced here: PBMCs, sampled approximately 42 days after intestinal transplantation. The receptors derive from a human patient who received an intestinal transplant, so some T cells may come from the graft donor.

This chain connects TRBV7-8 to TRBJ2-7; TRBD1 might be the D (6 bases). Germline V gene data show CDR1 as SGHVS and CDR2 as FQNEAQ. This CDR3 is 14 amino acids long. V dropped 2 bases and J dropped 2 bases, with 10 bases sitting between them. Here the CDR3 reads CASSLWTEAYEQYF. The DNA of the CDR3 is TGTGCCAGCAGCTTATGGACAGAGGCCTACGAGCAGTACTTC.

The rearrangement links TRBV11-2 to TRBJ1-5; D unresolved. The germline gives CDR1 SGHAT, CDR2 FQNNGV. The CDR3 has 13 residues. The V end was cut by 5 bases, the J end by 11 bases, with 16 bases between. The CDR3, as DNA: TGTGCCAGCAGCCTCGGCGGGTCGTGGGCCCAGCATTTT. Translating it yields CASSLGGSWAQHF.

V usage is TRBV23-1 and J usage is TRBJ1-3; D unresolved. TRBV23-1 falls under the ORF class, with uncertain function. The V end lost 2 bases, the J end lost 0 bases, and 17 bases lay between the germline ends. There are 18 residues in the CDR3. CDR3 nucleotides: TGCGCCAGCAGTCAACCTTTGTGGGCCCTAAGCTCTGGAAACACCATATATTTT. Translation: CASSQPLWALSSGNTIYF.

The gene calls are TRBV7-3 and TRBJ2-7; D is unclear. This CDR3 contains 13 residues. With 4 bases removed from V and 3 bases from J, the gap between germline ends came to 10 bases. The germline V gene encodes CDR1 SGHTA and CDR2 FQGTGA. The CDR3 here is CASSSDGDYEQYF. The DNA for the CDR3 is TGTGCCAGCAGCTCCGACGGAGACTACGAGCAGTACTTC.

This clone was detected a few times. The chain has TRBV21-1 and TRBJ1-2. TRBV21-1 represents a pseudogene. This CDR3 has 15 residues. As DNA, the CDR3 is TGTGCCAGCAGCACCTCTTCAGTCGAGAGGGATGGCTACACCTTC. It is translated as CASSTSSVERDGYTF.

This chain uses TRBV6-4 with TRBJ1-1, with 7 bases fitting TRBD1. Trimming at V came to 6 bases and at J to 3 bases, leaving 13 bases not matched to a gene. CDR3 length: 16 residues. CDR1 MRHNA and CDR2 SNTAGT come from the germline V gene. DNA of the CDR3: TGTGCCAGCAGGACCCGGGACAGTTTTCGGGACACTGAAGCTTTCTTT. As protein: CASRTRDSFRDTEAFF.

For the CDR3, the DNA is TGTGCCAGCAGCTGGACAGGGGTATCACCCCTCCACTTT. Amino acids: CASSWTGVSPLHF. The rearrangement joins TRBV27 to TRBJ1-6; TRBD1 matches 9 bases. This CDR3 region has 13 residues. Germline values: CDR1 MNHEY, CDR2 SMNVEV (reference sequence). The trim removed 6 bases at V and 10 bases at J, leaving 4 bases unmatched.

CDR3 DNA sequence: TGTGCCAGCAGTTTATCGGGCAGGGGCACTGAAGCTTTCTTT. Translated: CASSLSGRGTEAFF. The chain recombines TRBV27 with TRBJ1-1, with D possibly matching TRBD1 (6 bases). The CDR3 runs to 14 residues. V gave up 0 bases and J gave up 4 bases, with 9 bases separating them. Germline V CDR1 and CDR2: MNHEY, SMNVEV (reference sequence).

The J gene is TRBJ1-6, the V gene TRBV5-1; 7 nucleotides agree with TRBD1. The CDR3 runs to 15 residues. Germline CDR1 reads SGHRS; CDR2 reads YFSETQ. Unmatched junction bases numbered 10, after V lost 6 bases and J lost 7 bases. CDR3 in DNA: TGCGCCAGCACCCGGGAGGACAGGACGAATTCACCCCTCCACTTT. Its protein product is CASTREDRTNSPLHF.

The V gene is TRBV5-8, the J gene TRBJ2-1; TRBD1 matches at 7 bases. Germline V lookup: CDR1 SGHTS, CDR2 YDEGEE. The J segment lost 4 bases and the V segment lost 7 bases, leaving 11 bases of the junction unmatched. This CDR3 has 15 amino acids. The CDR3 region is CASATGVGPYNEQFF. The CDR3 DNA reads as TGTGCCAGCGCTACAGGGGTGGGACCGTACAATGAGCAGTTCTTC.

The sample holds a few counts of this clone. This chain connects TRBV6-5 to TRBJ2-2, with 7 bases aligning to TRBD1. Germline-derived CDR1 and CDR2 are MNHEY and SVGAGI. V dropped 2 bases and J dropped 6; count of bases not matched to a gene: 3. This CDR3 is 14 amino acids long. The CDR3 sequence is CASSYLTGAGELFF. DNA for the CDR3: TGTGCCAGCAGTTACCTAACAGGGGCCGGGGAGCTGTTTTTT.

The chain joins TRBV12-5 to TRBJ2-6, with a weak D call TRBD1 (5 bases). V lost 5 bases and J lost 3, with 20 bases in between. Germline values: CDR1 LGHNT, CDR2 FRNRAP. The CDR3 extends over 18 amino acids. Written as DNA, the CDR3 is TGTGCTAGTGGTCCGCAAAGGGGTTCCATAGGTGGGGCCAACGTCCTGACTTTC. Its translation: CASGPQRGSIGGANVLTF. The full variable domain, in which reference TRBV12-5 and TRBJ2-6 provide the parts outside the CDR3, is DARVTQTPRHKVTEMGQEVTMRCQPILGHNTVFWYRQTMMQGLELLAYFRNRAPLDDSGMPKDRFSAEMPDATLATLKIQPSEPRDSAVYFCASGPQRGSIGGANVLTFGAGSRLTVL.

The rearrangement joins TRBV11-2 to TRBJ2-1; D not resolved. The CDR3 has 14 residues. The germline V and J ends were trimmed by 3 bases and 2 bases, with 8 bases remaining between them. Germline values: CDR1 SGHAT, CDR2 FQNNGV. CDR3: CASSLAPTYNEQFF. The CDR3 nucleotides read TGTGCCAGCAGCTTGGCTCCCACCTACAATGAGCAGTTCTTC. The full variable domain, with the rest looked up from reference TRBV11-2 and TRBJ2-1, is EAGVAQSPRYKIIEKRQSVAFWCNPISGHATLYWYQQILGQGPKLLIQFQNNGVVDDSQLPKDRFSAERLKGVDSTLKIQPAKLEDSAVYLCASSLAPTYNEQFFGPGTRLTVL.

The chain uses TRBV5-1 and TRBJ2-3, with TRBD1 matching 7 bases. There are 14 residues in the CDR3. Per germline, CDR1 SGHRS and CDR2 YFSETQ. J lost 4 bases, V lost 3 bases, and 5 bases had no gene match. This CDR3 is CASSSGTDADTQYF. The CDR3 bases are TGCGCCAGCAGCTCCGGGACAGACGCAGATACGCAGTATTTT.

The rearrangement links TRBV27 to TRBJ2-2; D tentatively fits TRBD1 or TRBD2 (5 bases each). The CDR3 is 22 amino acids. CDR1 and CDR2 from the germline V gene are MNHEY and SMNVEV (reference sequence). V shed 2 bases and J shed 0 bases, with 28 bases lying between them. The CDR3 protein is CASSLIPPVWGKLFPNTGELFF. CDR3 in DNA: TGTGCCAGCAGTTTAATCCCCCCGGTGTGGGGGAAGTTATTTCCGAACACCGGGGAGCTGTTTTTT.

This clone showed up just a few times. CDR3 in amino acids: CASNRDREDTIYF. The CDR3 DNA is TGTGCCAGCAACCGGGACAGGGAGGACACCATATATTTT. This sequence joins TRBV6-1 and TRBJ1-3; 9 bases line up with TRBD1. Losses at the gene ends were 7 bases for V and 8 bases for J; bases not matched to a gene: 6. The CDR3 totals 13 residues. CDR1 and CDR2 (germline): MNHNS, SASEGT.

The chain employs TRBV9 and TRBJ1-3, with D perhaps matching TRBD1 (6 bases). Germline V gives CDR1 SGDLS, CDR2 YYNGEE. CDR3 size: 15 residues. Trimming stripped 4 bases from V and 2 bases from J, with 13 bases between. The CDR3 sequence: CASSPRGPPGNTIYF. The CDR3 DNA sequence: TGTGCCAGCAGCCCCAGGGGCCCTCCTGGAAACACCATATATTTT.

CDR3 nucleotide sequence: TGTGCCAGCAGTGAAGCCTGGGGGTCACCCCTCCACTTT. The encoded protein is CASSEAWGSPLHF. The chain employs TRBV6-1 and TRBJ1-6; D possibly corresponds to TRBD1 (5 bases). V lost 0 bases, J lost 10 bases, and 7 bases lay in between. The CDR3 loop spans 13 amino acids. Germline CDR1 MNHNS, CDR2 SASEGT.

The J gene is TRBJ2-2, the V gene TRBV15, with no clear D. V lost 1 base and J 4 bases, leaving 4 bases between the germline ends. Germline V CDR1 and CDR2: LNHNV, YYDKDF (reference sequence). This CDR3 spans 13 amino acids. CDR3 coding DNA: TGTGCCACCAGCAGAGGAGGCACCGGGGAGCTGTTTTTT. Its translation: CATSRGGTGELFF.

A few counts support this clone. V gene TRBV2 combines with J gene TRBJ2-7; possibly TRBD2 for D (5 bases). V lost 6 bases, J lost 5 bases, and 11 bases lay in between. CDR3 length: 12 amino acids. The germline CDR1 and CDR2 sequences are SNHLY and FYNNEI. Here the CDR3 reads CASRISGNEQYF. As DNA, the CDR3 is TGTGCCAGCAGGATTTCCGGGAACGAGCAGTACTTC.

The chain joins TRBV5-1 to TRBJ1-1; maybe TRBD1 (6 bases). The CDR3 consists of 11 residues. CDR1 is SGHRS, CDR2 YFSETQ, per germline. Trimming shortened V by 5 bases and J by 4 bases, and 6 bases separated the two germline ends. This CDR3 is CASRQGTEAFF. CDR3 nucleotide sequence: TGCGCCAGCAGACAGGGCACTGAAGCTTTCTTT.

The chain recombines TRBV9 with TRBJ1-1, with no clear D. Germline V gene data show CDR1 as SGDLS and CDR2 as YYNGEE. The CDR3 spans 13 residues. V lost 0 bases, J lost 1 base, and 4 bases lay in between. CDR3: CASSVEENTEAFF. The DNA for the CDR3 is TGTGCCAGCAGCGTAGAGGAGAACACTGAAGCTTTCTTT.

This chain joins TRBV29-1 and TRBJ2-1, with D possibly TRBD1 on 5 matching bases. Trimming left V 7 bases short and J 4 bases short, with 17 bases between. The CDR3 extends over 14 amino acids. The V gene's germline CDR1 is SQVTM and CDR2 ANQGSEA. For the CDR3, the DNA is TGCAGCGCTACGACAGCGCCCCGTTACAATGAGCAGTTCTTC. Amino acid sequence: CSATTAPRYNEQFF.

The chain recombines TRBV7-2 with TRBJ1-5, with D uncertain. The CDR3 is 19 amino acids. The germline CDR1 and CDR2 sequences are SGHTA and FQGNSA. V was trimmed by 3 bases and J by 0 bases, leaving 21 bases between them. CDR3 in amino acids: CASSLVVPAGFYSNQPQHF. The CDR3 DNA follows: TGTGCCAGCAGCTTGGTCGTCCCGGCGGGATTTTATAGCAATCAGCCCCAGCATTTT.

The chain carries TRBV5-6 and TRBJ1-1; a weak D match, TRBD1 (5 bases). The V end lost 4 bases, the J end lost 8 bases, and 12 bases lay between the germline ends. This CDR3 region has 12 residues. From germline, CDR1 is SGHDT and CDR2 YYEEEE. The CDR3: CASSIGDTEAFF. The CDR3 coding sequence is TGTGCCAGCAGCATAGGGGATACCGAAGCTTTCTTT.

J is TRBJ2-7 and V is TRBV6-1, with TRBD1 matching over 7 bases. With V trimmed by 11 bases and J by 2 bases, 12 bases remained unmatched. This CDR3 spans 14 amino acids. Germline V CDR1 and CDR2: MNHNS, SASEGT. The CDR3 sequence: CASIQGVRTYEQYF. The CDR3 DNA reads TGTGCCTCTATCCAGGGGGTGCGAACCTACGAGCAGTACTTC.

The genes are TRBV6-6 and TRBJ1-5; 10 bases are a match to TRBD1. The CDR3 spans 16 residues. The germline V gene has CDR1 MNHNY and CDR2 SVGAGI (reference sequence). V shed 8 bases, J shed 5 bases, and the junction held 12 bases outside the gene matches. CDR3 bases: TGTGCCAGCGTAGAGCGGGACAGGGGCTTGGATCAGCCCCAGCATTTT. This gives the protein CASVERDRGLDQPQHF.

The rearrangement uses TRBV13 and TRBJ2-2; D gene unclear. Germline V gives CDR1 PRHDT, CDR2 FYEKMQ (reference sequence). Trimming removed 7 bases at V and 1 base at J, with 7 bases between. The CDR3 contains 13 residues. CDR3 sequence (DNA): TGTGCCAGCAAGGAAGGGAACACCGGGGAGCTGTTTTTT. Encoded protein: CASKEGNTGELFF.